The 6 T cell receptor beta chains below come from one sample, sequenced in a study of monozygotic twins with inflammatory bowel disease (dated by TCRdb to about 2019). The library was obtained by 5' RACE. Instrument used: Illumina HiSeq 2500. TCRdb reprocessed the reads into one record per CDR3 protein sequence, lacking DNA. The sample's table lists a count of approximately 330,000 distinct CDR3 sequences. The top ten constitute roughly 2% of the sample. The sample consisted of blood. All receptors come from a human donor with ulcerative colitis or Crohn's disease, or a healthy co-twin of an affected twin (not recorded which).

The chain is built from TRBV7-9 and TRBJ1-3. From germline, CDR1 is SEHNR and CDR2 FQNEAQ (reference sequence). The CDR3 runs 17 residues. CDR3 residues: CASSLMYGINSGNTIYF. The variable domain in full, with the rest retrieved from reference TRBV7-9 and TRBJ1-3, is DTGVSQNPRHKITKRGQNVTFRCDPISEHNRLYWYRQTLGQGPEFLTYFQNEAQLEKSRLLSDRFSAERPKGSFSTLEIQRTEQGDSAMYLCASSLMYGINSGNTIYFGEGSWLTVV.

The gene calls are TRBV4-1 and TRBJ2-5; TCRdb reports TRBD1, a call that lacks DNA to check it against. Germline V CDR1 and CDR2: MGHRA, YSYEKL. There are 18 residues in the CDR3. CDR3 amino acids: CASSRGLVSKGGPETQYF.

The chain has TRBV12-5 and TRBJ2-3; TCRdb designates TRBD2, a call that cannot be tested without DNA. Germline CDR1 is LGHNT and CDR2 is FRNRAP. The CDR3 runs to 16 residues. The CDR3 loop reads CASAPTRTSGTDTQYF.

The J gene is TRBJ2-1, the V gene TRBV6-2 or TRBV6-3; TCRdb calls TRBD1, which cannot be checked without DNA. Per germline, CDR1 MNHEY and CDR2 SVGEGT. CDR3 length: 14 amino acids. The CDR3 loop reads CASSYWRGYNEQFF.

The chain is built from TRBV10-2 and TRBJ2-5; the TCRdb call, TRBD2, lacks DNA for checking. Germline-derived CDR1 and CDR2 are WSHSY and SAAADI. The length of the CDR3 is 16 residues. The CDR3 here is CASSEGLAGGQETQYF.

The V gene is TRBV24-1, the J gene TRBJ1-1; TCRdb picks TRBD1, but there is no DNA to check that call. Germline CDR1 KGHDR, CDR2 SFDVKD. The CDR3 is made up of 16 amino acids. CDR3 loop: CATSDSGTGSGTEAFF.